This T cell receptor beta chain was sequenced for a study of glioma-infiltrating T cells after dendritic cell vaccination. About the research overall: Glioblastoma patients came from Phase I and II dendritic cell vaccination trials.

The immunoSEQ assay amplified TCRB CDR3 from up to roughly 2 ug DNA. Primers: 60 V beta forward and 13 J beta reverse. The table came from immunoSEQ multiplex PCR; TCRdb's copy has only in-frame clones and leaves some out. The data contain about 87,000 clones, roughly four fifths of them singletons. Time point described: after dendritic cell vaccination, including at tumor progression/relapse. The specimen was blood, collected after dendritic cell vaccination. This receptor was obtained from a human donor with glioblastoma.

The chain's CDR3 is CASSLQAMNTEAFF. The CDR3 nucleotides are TGTGCCAGCAGCTTACAAGCGATGAACACTGAAGCTTTCTTT. The chain has TRBV7-9 and TRBJ1-1, with D hard to call. The CDR3 length is 14 residues. V lost 2 bases to trimming and J lost 0 bases, with 7 bases between them. The V gene's germline CDR1 is SEHNR and CDR2 FQNEAQ (reference sequence).